This T cell receptor (beta chain) was identified during a study of shared clonotypes between healthy human individuals. Study at large: There were three CD4 naive, three CD4 memory, two CD8 naive and one CD8 memory plates per donor.

The protocol was immunoSEQ multiplex PCR, while the TCRdb copy is restricted to in-frame clones and leaves out a portion. The sample carries about a million clones, about 72% recorded once. This CDR3 has 15 residues. Germline V gene lookup returns CDR1 SEHNR and CDR2 FQNEAQ (reference sequence). V was pared by 0 bases and J by 6 bases, with 13 bases between. Study-wide results and caveats: Naive subsets generally had larger estimated richness than memory subsets.

Turning to this clone: Antigen: not known.

The source material was memory CD4+ T cells from PBMCs. Subset reported: CD45RA-negative fraction. This clonotype originated in a man between 18 and 29 years old in good health. Some clones in this sample may be carry-over from other donors' samples. The chain uses TRBV7-9 and TRBJ2-3; D may be TRBD2 (5 bases). The CDR3 loop is CASSLAGGVADTQYF. In DNA, the CDR3 is TGTGCCAGCAGCTTAGCTGGTGGGGTAGCGGATACGCAGTATTTT.